This entry lists 25 T cell receptor beta chains sequenced from one sample in a study of shared clonotypes between healthy human individuals. Generated by immunoSEQ multiplex PCR, the TCRdb table keeps only in-frame clones and is missing some. The data show about 960,000 clones, over 75% seen once. Source material: memory CD4+ T cells sorted from blood. Subset reported: CD45RA-negative fraction. All receptors derive from a man aged 18 to 30 in good health.

This chain joins TRBV19 and TRBJ1-5, with 7 positions matching TRBD1. Trimming removed 5 bases from V and 9 bases from J; junction bases left unmatched: 10. The CDR3 length is 14 residues. In germline, CDR1 is LNHDA, CDR2 SQIVND (reference sequence). CDR3 loop: CASSLGAEGAPQHF. The CDR3 DNA sequence: TGTGCCAGTAGTCTGGGGGCAGAGGGGGCGCCCCAGCATTTT.

The sample holds one count of this clone. The CDR3: CATSREKESSYEQYF. As DNA, the CDR3 is TGTGCCACCAGCAGAGAGAAGGAGTCCTCCTACGAGCAGTACTTC. The chain has TRBV15 and TRBJ2-7; D gene ambiguous. Germline-derived CDR1 and CDR2 are LNHNV and YYDKDF (reference sequence). The length of the CDR3 is 15 residues. V was shortened by 0 bases and J by 0 bases, with 9 bases between the two germline ends. Variable domain in full (rest from reference TRBV15 and TRBJ2-7): DAMVIQNPRYQVTQFGKPVTLSCSQTLNHNVMYWYQQKSSQAPKLLFHYYDKDFNNEADTPDNFQSRRPNTSFCFLDIRSPGLGDTAMYLCATSREKESSYEQYFGPGTRLTVT.

The rearrangement links TRBV18 to TRBJ2-4, with D perhaps TRBD1 (6 bases). In germline, CDR1 is KGHSH, CDR2 LQKENI. The CDR3 has 16 amino acids. Trimming stripped 0 bases from V and 1 base from J, with 10 bases between. CDR3 sequence (DNA): TGTGCCAGCTCACCACCATTGCAGGGGGCCAAAAACATTCAGTACTTC. Protein product: CASSPPLQGAKNIQYF.

The V gene is TRBV4-3, the J gene TRBJ1-2, with 9 bases matching TRBD1. This CDR3 is 12 amino acids long. Unmatched junction bases numbered 8, after V lost 6 bases and J lost 12 bases. Germline values: CDR1 LGHNA, CDR2 YSLEER. CDR3 bases: TGCGCCAGCAGTCGCGGGACAGGGCCCCACACCTTC. Amino acid sequence: CASSRGTGPHTF.

This clone was counted only a few times. The J gene is TRBJ1-6, the V gene TRBV11-2; D ambiguous. Trimming took 1 base from V and 12 from J, leaving 10 bases between them. CDR1 and CDR2 (germline): SGHAT, FQNNGV. The CDR3 length is 13 residues. CDR3 bases: TGTGCCAGCAGCTTAGGCGGCCGCTTACCCCTCCACTTT. Its translation: CASSLGGRLPLHF. Looking up the rest from reference TRBV11-2 and TRBJ1-6 gives the full variable domain: EAGVAQSPRYKIIEKRQSVAFWCNPISGHATLYWYQQILGQGPKLLIQFQNNGVVDDSQLPKDRFSAERLKGVDSTLKIQPAKLEDSAVYLCASSLGGRLPLHFGNGTRLTVT.

The chain couples TRBV28 to TRBJ1-6; D unresolved. The CDR3 runs to 12 residues. The V gene lost 11 bases and the J gene lost 10 bases, with 15 bases spanning the gap. Germline loops: CDR1 MDHEN, CDR2 SYDVKM. The CDR3: CAGQHLKSPLHF. The CDR3 DNA reads TGTGCCGGGCAGCACTTAAAATCACCCCTCCACTTT.

Concerning this clone: The same CDR3 can be traced to other DNA sequences in this sample. V gene TRBV2 combines with J gene TRBJ1-2, with D unresolved. V gave up 3 bases and J gave up 4 bases, with 6 bases separating them. The germline CDR1 and CDR2 sequences are SNHLY and FYNNEI. The CDR3 totals 12 residues. CDR3 protein: CASSDNSYGYTF. CDR3 DNA sequence: TGTGCCAGCAGTGACAACAGCTATGGCTACACCTTC.

The table lists this clone with a count of one. The chain employs TRBV9 and TRBJ2-7; D tentatively reads TRBD1 or TRBD2 (6 bases each). This CDR3 is built from 16 residues. The V gene's germline CDR1 is SGDLS and CDR2 YYNGEE. V gave up 2 bases and J gave up 5 bases, with 20 bases separating them. The CDR3 bases are TGTGCCAGCAGCGTTGGACCCGGGGGCTCCGGGAACGAGCAGTACTTC. Amino acid sequence: CASSVGPGGSGNEQYF.

V gene TRBV18 combines with J gene TRBJ2-1, with D tentatively TRBD2 (6 bases). Trimming stripped 5 bases from V and 0 bases from J, with 11 bases between. CDR3 length equals 15 residues. The germline V gene encodes CDR1 KGHSH and CDR2 LQKENI. CDR3 protein: CASSSRTTSYNEQFF. CDR3 DNA sequence: TGTGCCAGCTCATCTCGGACTACCTCCTACAATGAGCAGTTCTTC.

The rearrangement links TRBV7-9 to TRBJ2-2; D is perhaps TRBD1 (6 bases). The CDR3 runs to 15 residues. Germline V gives CDR1 SEHNR, CDR2 FQNEAQ (reference sequence). Trimming took 6 bases from V and 2 from J, leaving 13 bases between them. In DNA, the CDR3 is TGTGCCAGCAGTTACACAGGGTTCAACACCGGGGAGCTGTTTTTT. It is translated as CASSYTGFNTGELFF. Full variable domain (rest looked up from reference TRBV7-9 and TRBJ2-2): DTGVSQNPRHKITKRGQNVTFRCDPISEHNRLYWYRQTLGQGPEFLTYFQNEAQLEKSRLLSDRFSAERPKGSFSTLEIQRTEQGDSAMYLCASSYTGFNTGELFFGEGSRLTVL.

The V gene is TRBV6-1, the J gene TRBJ1-2, with D possibly being TRBD1 (5 bases). V was cut by 11 bases and J by 0 bases, with 16 bases left in between. The CDR3 has 14 amino acids. Germline V gene data show CDR1 as MNHNS and CDR2 as SASEGT. CDR3 region: CASSGGTSNYGYTF. The CDR3 nucleotides read TGTGCCTCTTCGGGCGGGACTTCTAACTATGGCTACACCTTC.

V usage is TRBV6-5 and J usage is TRBJ2-7; 8 positions agree with TRBD1. The CDR3 consists of 14 residues. V lost 10 bases to trimming and J lost 0 bases; unmatched junction nucleotides: 8. The germline gives CDR1 MNHEY, CDR2 SVGAGI. CDR3 amino acids: CATMVGQVSYEQYF. DNA of the CDR3: TGTGCCACCATGGTGGGACAGGTCTCCTACGAGCAGTACTTC.

There are many counts of this clone. This rearrangement joins TRBV6-1 to TRBJ2-7; D uncertain. The CDR3 runs to 19 residues. V lost 0 bases and J 2 bases, leaving 23 bases between the germline ends. Germline CDR1 is MNHNS and CDR2 is SASEGT. The CDR3 region has the DNA TGTGCCAGCAGTGAAGCGCTTCTGTTAGGCCTGCTGGAACCCTACGAGCAGTACTTC. It encodes CASSEALLLGLLEPYEQYF.

The chain couples TRBV7-9 to TRBJ2-7; 9 bases fit TRBD2. CDR3 length: 14 residues. With 5 bases clipped from V and 6 bases from J, the junction kept 8 bases outside the gene matches. The germline V gene has CDR1 SEHNR and CDR2 FQNEAQ (reference sequence). The CDR3 spells CASSRGLADGEQYF. The CDR3 DNA reads TGTGCCAGCAGCAGGGGACTAGCCGACGGCGAGCAGTACTTC.

This chain connects TRBV5-1 to TRBJ1-2; 7 bases are shared with TRBD1. Germline CDR1 is SGHRS and CDR2 is YFSETQ. Trimming cost V 4 bases and J 2 bases; bases outside gene matches: 5. The CDR3 has 14 residues. The CDR3 region has the DNA TGCGCCAGCAGCGCACCACAGGGGAACTATGGCTACACCTTC. It yields the protein CASSAPQGNYGYTF. Drawing the rest from reference TRBV5-1 and TRBJ1-2, the complete variable domain is KAGVTQTPRYLIKTRGQQVTLSCSPISGHRSVSWYQQTPGQGLQFLFEYFSETQRNKGNFPGRFSGRQFSNSRSEMNVSTLELGDSALYLCASSAPQGNYGYTFGSGTRLTVV.

The CDR3 sequence: CAWRRDRGSPLHF. In DNA, the CDR3 is TGTGCCTGGAGAAGGGACAGGGGATCACCCCTCCACTTT. The genes are TRBV30 and TRBJ1-6; 10 nucleotides line up with TRBD1. V lost 3 bases to trimming and J lost 10 bases; unmatched junction nucleotides: 3. CDR1 is GTSNPN, CDR2 SVGIG, per germline (reference sequence). The CDR3 runs 13 residues.

Comment on this clone: Other DNA sequences in this specimen translate into the identical CDR3. V usage is TRBV18 and J usage is TRBJ2-5, with 7 bases identical to TRBD2. The CDR3 extends over 12 amino acids. The J segment lost 3 bases and the V segment lost 9 bases, leaving 4 bases of the junction unmatched. In germline, CDR1 is KGHSH, CDR2 LQKENI. This CDR3 reads CASSGGKETQYF. The CDR3 DNA reads TGTGCCAGTTCCGGGGGGAAAGAGACCCAGTACTTC.

This clone was seen just once. Written as DNA, the CDR3 is TGTGCCAGCAGTTACGAGGCTAACCCCTACGAGCAGTACTTC. It translates to CASSYEANPYEQYF. The chain has TRBV6-6 and TRBJ2-7; D gene unclear. CDR1 and CDR2 (germline): MNHNY, SVGAGI (reference sequence). There are 14 residues in the CDR3. V lost 2 bases and J 2 bases, leaving 10 bases between the germline ends.

This chain links TRBV27 with TRBJ2-2, with TRBD1 identical over 7 bases. V was clipped by 9 bases and J by 0 bases; unmatched bases: 4. Germline-derived CDR1 and CDR2 are MNHEY and SMNVEV (reference sequence). The CDR3 runs 14 residues. CDR3: CASGGQPNTGELFF. In DNA, the CDR3 is TGTGCCAGTGGGGGACAGCCGAACACCGGGGAGCTGTTTTTT.

J is TRBJ1-2 and V is TRBV10-3, with 8 positions matching TRBD1. Germline trimming cut 3 bases from V and 5 bases from J; bases unmatched to any gene: 8. Germline lookup yields CDR1 ENHRY and CDR2 SYGVKD. This CDR3 comprises 15 residues. The chain's CDR3 is CAISETDRGKYGYTF. DNA for the CDR3: TGTGCCATCAGTGAAACCGACAGGGGCAAATATGGCTACACCTTC.

CDR3 bases: TGTGCCAGCAGTACAGGTTGGGGGTCCTACGAGCAGTACTTC. Its translation is CASSTGWGSYEQYF. The rearrangement uses TRBV6-1 and TRBJ2-7; D might be TRBD1 or TRBD2, each matching 5 bases. In germline, CDR1 is MNHNS, CDR2 SASEGT. V dropped 5 bases and J dropped 1 base, with 12 bases sitting between them. CDR3 length: 14 residues.

V usage is TRBV2 and J usage is TRBJ2-7, with D possibly TRBD1 on 6 matching bases. The V end lost 5 bases, the J end lost 1 base, and 12 bases lay between the germline ends. Germline CDR1 reads SNHLY; CDR2 reads FYNNEI. The CDR3 contains 14 residues. CDR3 residues: CASSRGTGSYEQYF. The CDR3 nucleotides read TGTGCCAGCAGTCGGGGAACAGGGTCCTACGAGCAGTACTTC. Based on the CDR3 plus reference TRBV2 and TRBJ2-7, the full variable domain is EPEVTQTPSHQVTQMGQEVILRCVPISNHLYFYWYRQILGQKVEFLVSFYNNEISEKSEIFDDQFSVERPDGSNFTLKIRSTKLEDSAMYFCASSRGTGSYEQYFGPGTRLTVT.

Notes on this clone: No DNA is shown, since the ends of the CDR3 on it are uncertain; the CDR3 is the one TCRdb lists. The V call is TRBV7-6, the J call TRBJ2-2; TRBD1, the table's D call, was not compared with the DNA. Germline V CDR1 and CDR2: SGHVS, FNYEAQ. The CDR3 sequence runs 17 residues, both termini included. This chain's CDR3 is CASSLVAQGFGAGELFF.

The rearrangement links TRBV7-2 to TRBJ2-7; 8 nucleotides align to TRBD2. The CDR3 covers 14 residues. Germline V lookup: CDR1 SGHTA, CDR2 FQGNSA. V shed 6 bases, J shed 6 bases, and the junction held 10 bases outside the gene matches. The CDR3 DNA is TGTGCCAGCAGGGAGATAGCGGGACGTCGCGAGCAGTACTTC. The encoded protein is CASREIAGRREQYF.

The V and J genes are TRBV7-2 and TRBJ2-7; D possibly corresponds to TRBD2 (6 bases). V lost 2 bases and J lost 1, with 12 bases in between. The CDR3 spans 15 residues. Germline V gives CDR1 SGHTA, CDR2 FQGNSA. The CDR3 loop is CASSLQAGISYEQYF. The CDR3 coding sequence is TGTGCCAGCAGCTTACAAGCGGGTATATCCTACGAGCAGTACTTC.